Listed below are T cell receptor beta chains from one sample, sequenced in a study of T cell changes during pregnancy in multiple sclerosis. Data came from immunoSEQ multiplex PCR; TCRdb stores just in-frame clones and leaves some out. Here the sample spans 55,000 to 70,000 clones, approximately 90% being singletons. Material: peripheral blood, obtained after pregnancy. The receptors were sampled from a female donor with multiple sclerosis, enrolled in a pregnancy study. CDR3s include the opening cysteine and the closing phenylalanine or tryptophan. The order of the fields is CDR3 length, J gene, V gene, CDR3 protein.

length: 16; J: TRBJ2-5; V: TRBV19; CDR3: CASSPWTSGGFETQYF
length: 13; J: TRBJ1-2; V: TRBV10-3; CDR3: CAISGSRENGYTF
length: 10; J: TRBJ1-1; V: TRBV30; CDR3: CAWSGREAFF
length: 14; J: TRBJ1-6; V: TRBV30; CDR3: CAWRQGQGSSPLHF
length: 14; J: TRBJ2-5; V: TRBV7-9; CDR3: CASSLAGARETQYF
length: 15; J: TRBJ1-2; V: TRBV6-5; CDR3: CASSYSTRTGYGYTF
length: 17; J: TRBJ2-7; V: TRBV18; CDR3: CASSPRRGQGASYEQYF
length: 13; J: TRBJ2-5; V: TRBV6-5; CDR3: CASSPPGKETQYF
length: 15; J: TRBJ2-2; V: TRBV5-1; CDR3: CASSLQISNTGELFF
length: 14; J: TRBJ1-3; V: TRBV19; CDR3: CASTQTGERNTIYF
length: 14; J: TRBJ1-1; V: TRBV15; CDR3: CATRGGVRSTEAFF
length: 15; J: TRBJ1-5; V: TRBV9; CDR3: CASSLFGNLDQPQHF
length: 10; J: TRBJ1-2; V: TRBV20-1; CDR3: CSALGGGYTF
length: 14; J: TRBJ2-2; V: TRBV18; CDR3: CASSPPDRPGELFF
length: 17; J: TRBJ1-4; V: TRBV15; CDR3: CATSRETLSGAGEKLFF
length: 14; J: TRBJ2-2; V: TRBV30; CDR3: CAHRTSGNTGELFF
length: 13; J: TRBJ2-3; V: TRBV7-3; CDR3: CARLAECTDTQYF
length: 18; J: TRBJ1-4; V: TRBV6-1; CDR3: CASSDPGQSNGIPEKLFF
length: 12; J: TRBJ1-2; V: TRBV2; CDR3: CASSYRGSGYTF
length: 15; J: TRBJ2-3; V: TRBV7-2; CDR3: CASSPQSRVADTQYF
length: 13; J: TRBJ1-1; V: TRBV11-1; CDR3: CASSLTENTEAFF
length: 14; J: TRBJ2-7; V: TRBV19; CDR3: CASSGETEGYEQYF
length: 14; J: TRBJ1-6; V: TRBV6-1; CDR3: CASSGRSLNSPLHF
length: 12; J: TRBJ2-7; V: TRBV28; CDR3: CASSVTSYEQYF
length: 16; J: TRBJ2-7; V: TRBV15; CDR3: CATSGTPGQDSYEQYF
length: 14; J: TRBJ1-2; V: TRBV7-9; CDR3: CASSPREGVYGYTF
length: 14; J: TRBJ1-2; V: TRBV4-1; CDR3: CASSHVGHANGYTF
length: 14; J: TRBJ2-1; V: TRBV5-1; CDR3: CASSPAKGGDEQFF
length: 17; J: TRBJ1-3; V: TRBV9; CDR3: CASSSRGGYASGNTIYF
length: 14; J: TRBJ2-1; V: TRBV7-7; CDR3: CASSLDPQGDEQFF
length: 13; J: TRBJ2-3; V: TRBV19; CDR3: CASSARGLVTQYF
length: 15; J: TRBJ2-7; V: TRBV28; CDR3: CASSLWRGRAYEQYF
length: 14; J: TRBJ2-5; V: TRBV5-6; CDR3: CASSLGLDLGTQYF
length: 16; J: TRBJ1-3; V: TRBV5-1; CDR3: CASSLAPLISGNTIYF
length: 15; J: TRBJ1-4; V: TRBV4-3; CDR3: CASSQVQDDNEKLFF
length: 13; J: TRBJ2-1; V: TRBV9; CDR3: CASSGDFGSEQFF
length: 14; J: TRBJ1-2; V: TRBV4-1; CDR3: CASSPTGGNYGYTF
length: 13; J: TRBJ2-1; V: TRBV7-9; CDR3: CASSLDRAIEQFF
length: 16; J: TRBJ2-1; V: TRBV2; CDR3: CASSERRGYGYNEQFF
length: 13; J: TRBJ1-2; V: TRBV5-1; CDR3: CASREGQGYGYTF
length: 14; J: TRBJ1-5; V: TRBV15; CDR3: CATSRGTGESPQHF
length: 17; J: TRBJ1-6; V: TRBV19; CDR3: CASSRTATGDHNSPLHF
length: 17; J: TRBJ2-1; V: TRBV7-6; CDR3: CASSPRRRGPTDNEQFF
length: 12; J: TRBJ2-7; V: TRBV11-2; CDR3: CASSLLSFEQYF
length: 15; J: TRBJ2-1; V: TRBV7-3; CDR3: CASSLIGGSYNEQFF
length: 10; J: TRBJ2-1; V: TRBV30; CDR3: CAWSGAQQFF
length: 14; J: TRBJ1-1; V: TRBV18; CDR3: CASSPRRGGTEAFF
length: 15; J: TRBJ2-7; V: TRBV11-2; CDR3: CASSLALGQVYEQYF
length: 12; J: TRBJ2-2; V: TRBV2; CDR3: CASDRNTGELFF
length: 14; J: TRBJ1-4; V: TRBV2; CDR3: CANGQALANEKLFF
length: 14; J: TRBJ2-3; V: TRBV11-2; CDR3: CASSTQGRGDTQYF
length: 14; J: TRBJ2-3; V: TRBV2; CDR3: CASKRGGAEDTQYF
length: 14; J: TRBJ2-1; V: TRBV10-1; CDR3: CASSGGTGGREQFF
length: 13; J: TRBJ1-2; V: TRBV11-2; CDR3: CASSSDPAASYTF
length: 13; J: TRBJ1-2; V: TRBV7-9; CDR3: CASSLARQGGYTF